This T cell receptor beta chain came from a study of T cells after yellow fever vaccination. Study details: With SMART-Seq v4 Ultra Low Input, the fractions containing low cell numbers were prepared.

Points from the study as a whole: Clones that expanded after primary vaccination mostly reappeared after the booster (just over 95% CD4, 70% to 90% CD8). Weaker overall, the secondary response nonetheless peaked faster (day 5 versus 15).

Trimming at V came to 0 bases and at J to 6 bases, leaving 3 bases not matched to a gene. Germline CDR1 is KGHSH and CDR2 is LQKENI. The CDR3 contains 15 residues. MiXCR was run by TCRdb on the 5' RACE reads, yielding one entry per CDR3 protein. In the table there are approximately 120,000 distinct CDR3 sequences, about 7% of which are singletons. This clonotype has at least ten counts. What it binds is not known. This clonotype originated in a man younger than 30 who received the YFV17D yellow fever vaccine. The gene calls are TRBV18 and TRBJ2-2; the match to TRBD1 covers 8 bases. The sample was CD4+ T cells sorted from PBMCs, taken roughly 10 days after the first yellow fever vaccination. CDR3 nucleotides: TGTGCCAGCTCACCACCGGGACAGGTCCCCGGGGAGCTGTTTTTT. The encoded protein is CASSPPGQVPGELFF. Looking up the rest from reference TRBV18 and TRBJ2-2 gives the full variable domain: NAGVMQNPRHLVRRRGQEARLRCSPMKGHSHVYWYRQLPEEGLKFMVYLQKENIIDESGMPKERFSAEFPKEGPSILRIQQVVRGDSAAYFCASSPPGQVPGELFFGEGSRLTVL.